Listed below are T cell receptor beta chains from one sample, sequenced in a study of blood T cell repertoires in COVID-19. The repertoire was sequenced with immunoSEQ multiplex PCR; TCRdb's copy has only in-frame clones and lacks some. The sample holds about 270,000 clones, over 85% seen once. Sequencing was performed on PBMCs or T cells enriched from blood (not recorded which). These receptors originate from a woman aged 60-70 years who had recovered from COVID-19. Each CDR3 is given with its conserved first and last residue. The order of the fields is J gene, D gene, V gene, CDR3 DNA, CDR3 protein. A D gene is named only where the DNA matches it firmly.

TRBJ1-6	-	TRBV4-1	TGCGCCAGCAGCCAAGCCATCCCAGGCCGACCCCTCCACTTT	CASSQAIPGRPLHF
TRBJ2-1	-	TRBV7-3	TGTGCCAGCAGCCCCCGAATTACGGGTGAGCAGTTCTTC	CASSPRITGEQFF
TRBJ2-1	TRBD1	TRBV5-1	TGCGCCAGCAGCCCCGGGACAGGGGGTAATGAGCAGTTCTTC	CASSPGTGGNEQFF
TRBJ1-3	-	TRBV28	TGTACCAGCAGGGGAACAGGGAGCGGAAACACCATATATTTT	CTSRGTGSGNTIYF
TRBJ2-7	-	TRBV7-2	TGTGCCAGCAGCTTACCGGCGGCCTACGAGCAGTACTTC	CASSLPAAYEQYF
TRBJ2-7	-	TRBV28	TGTGCCAGCAGTTCCCGCGGGGGCCTATCCTACGAGCAGTACTTC	CASSSRGGLSYEQYF
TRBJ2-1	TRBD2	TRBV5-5	TGTGCCAGCAGCATACGTACCGGGACTAGCGGGAAGGATGAGCAGTTCTTC	CASSIRTGTSGKDEQFF
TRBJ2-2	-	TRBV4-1	TGCGCCAGCAGTCCCGTCGGCGGGGGCCCGAACACCGGGGAGCTGTTTTTT	CASSPVGGGPNTGELFF
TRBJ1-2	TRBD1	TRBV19	TGTGCCTCATCGGACAGGAACTATGGCTACACCTTC	CASSDRNYGYTF
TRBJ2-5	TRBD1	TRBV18	TGTGCCAGCTCACCTGACAGGGCTCAAGAGACCCAGTACTTC	CASSPDRAQETQYF
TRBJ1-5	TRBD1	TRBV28	TGTGCCAGCAGTTTACCCGGGACAGGGACTTCTAAGAATCAGCCCCAGCATTTT	CASSLPGTGTSKNQPQHF
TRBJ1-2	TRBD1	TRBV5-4	TGTGCCAGCAGCTTGACCCTGGGACAGGTAATATTACGCGACCATGGCTACACCTTC	CASSLTLGQVILRDHGYTF
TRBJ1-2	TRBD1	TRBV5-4	TGTGCCAGCAGCTGGTCGCAGGGGGAAAGAGGCTACACCTTC	CASSWSQGERGYTF